This is a list of T cell receptor beta chains from one sample in a study of blood T cell repertoires in COVID-19. This table comes from immunoSEQ multiplex PCR, and its TCRdb copy is limited to in-frame clones, with some not included. The table shows 25,000 to 30,000 clones, with 80% to 90% occurring only once. The sequenced sample consisted of peripheral blood. These receptors originate from a human donor in a cohort sampled during active COVID-19. The donor label of this sample is uncertain. CDR3s include the opening cysteine and the closing phenylalanine or tryptophan. D genes are given only for firm matches. Clone size is stated in some rows and not others, as once, few, many or a class when expanded.

size	V	D	J	DNA	CDR3
NA	TRBV4-2	NA	TRBJ2-7	TGTGCCAGCAGCCAAAACTTACTGGGGAGCTACGAGCAGTACTTC	CASSQNLLGSYEQYF
NA	TRBV10-2	NA	TRBJ2-3	TGCGCCAGCAGTGAGCCCGTAGCGGACTCCACAGATACGCAGTATTTT	CASSEPVADSTDTQYF
NA	TRBV28	NA	TRBJ1-1	TGTGCCAGCAGTTTGGGGTTCCGGGGAACTGAAGCTTTCTTT	CASSLGFRGTEAFF
NA	TRBV3-1/TRBV3-2	TRBD2	TRBJ2-3	TGTGCCAGCAGCCTAGGACTAGCGGGGGGGGGCGTCGCCAAGACCAGCACAGATACGCAGTATTTT	CASSLGLAGGGVAKTSTDTQYF
NA	TRBV20-1	NA	TRBJ1-6	TGCAGTGCTAGTCCGGGGGGCTCCTATAATTCACCCCTCCACTTT	CSASPGGSYNSPLHF
once	TRBV9	TRBD2	TRBJ2-2	TGTGCCAGCAGCGCGGGGGCCGGCGGGGGGATCAACACCGGGGAGCTGTTTTTT	CASSAGAGGGINTGELFF
NA	TRBV7-7	NA	TRBJ2-1	TGTGCTAGCAGCTTAGACGAAGGGAGTGAGCAGTTCTTC	CASSLDEGSEQFF
NA	TRBV7-2	NA	TRBJ2-3	TGTGCCAGCAGCTTAGTACTCCAGGCCACAGATACGCAGTATTTT	CASSLVLQATDTQYF
NA	TRBV7-9	NA	TRBJ1-3	TGTGCCAGCAGCCCCGACATCTCTGGAAACACCATATATTTT	CASSPDISGNTIYF
NA	TRBV28	TRBD1	TRBJ1-3	TGTGCCAGCAGTAAAGGGACAGCCTCTGGAAACACCATATATTTT	CASSKGTASGNTIYF
NA	TRBV7-6	TRBD2	TRBJ2-1	TGTGCCAGCACCCCGATTGGGGGACTAGAGCAGTTCTTC	CASTPIGGLEQFF
NA	TRBV24-1	TRBD2	TRBJ2-1	TGTGCCACCAGTGATCAAGCTAGCGGGGCCCTCAATGAGCAGTTCTTC	CATSDQASGALNEQFF
NA	TRBV9	NA	TRBJ2-3	TGTGCCAGCAGCCCACAGACAGGTCGGGCAGATACGCAGTATTTT	CASSPQTGRADTQYF
NA	TRBV12-3/TRBV12-4	NA	TRBJ1-1	TGTGCCAGCAGTTCCCGACAGAACACTGAAGCTTTCTTT	CASSSRQNTEAFF
once	TRBV6-5	TRBD2	TRBJ2-7	TGTGCCAGCAGTTACCAGCGGGGGGGCTACGAGCAGTACTTC	CASSYQRGGYEQYF
NA	TRBV19	TRBD1	TRBJ2-3	TGTGCCAGTAGTATAGGTCAAATGACAGGGGGAGGGGATACGCAGTATTTT	CASSIGQMTGGGDTQYF
NA	TRBV6-2/TRBV6-3	NA	TRBJ1-1	TGTGCCAGCAGTTACTCGAGCCAGGGGACCACTGAAGCTTTCTTT	CASSYSSQGTTEAFF
NA	TRBV6-5	NA	TRBJ2-2	TGTGCCAGCAGTTACTCGAAGCGGGTGGGGGAGCTGTTTTTT	CASSYSKRVGELFF
NA	TRBV12-3/TRBV12-4	TRBD1	TRBJ1-2	TGTGCCAGCAGTTCCGACAGGGGGTACGGCTACACCTTC	CASSSDRGYGYTF
NA	TRBV3-1/TRBV3-2	NA	TRBJ2-3	TGTGCCAGCAGCCGGACTATTAGCACAGATACGCAGTATTTT	CASSRTISTDTQYF
NA	TRBV18	NA	TRBJ2-7	TGTGCCAGCTCATACCCGAGCGATAGCTCCTACGAGCAGTACTTC	CASSYPSDSSYEQYF
NA	TRBV28	NA	TRBJ1-4	TGTGCCAGCAGTCCCCAACAGAGACAGCGGCGGGGGGGACTGTTTTTT	CASSPQQRQRRGGLFF
NA	TRBV5-1	TRBD1	TRBJ1-5	TGCGCCAGCAGCCCCGGGACAGGGGGCAATCAGCCCCAGCATTTT	CASSPGTGGNQPQHF
few	TRBV28	NA	TRBJ1-1	TGTGCCAGCAGCCTCGATAGGAGTCAAGCTTTCTTT	CASSLDRSQAFF
NA	TRBV11-3	NA	TRBJ2-2	TGTGCCAGCAGCCCCCTGAACACCGGGGAGCTGTTTTTT	CASSPLNTGELFF
NA	TRBV5-1	NA	TRBJ1-2	TGCGCCAGCAGCCCCGAGGCCCGGTCGCATGGCTACACCTTC	CASSPEARSHGYTF
NA	TRBV5-8	TRBD1	TRBJ1-1	TGTGCCAGCAGCCGGGACAGGGGTGGGTTGGCTTTCTTT	CASSRDRGGLAFF
NA	TRBV2	TRBD2	TRBJ2-3	TGTGCCAGCAGTGAAAGGCCAGCGGGGTACCGCACAGATACGCAGTATTTT	CASSERPAGYRTDTQYF
few	TRBV2	TRBD1	TRBJ1-6	TGTGCCAGCAGTACGGGACAGGGGGCATCGCCCCTCCACTTT	CASSTGQGASPLHF
NA	TRBV11-3	TRBD1	TRBJ2-7	TGTGCCAGCAGCTATCGGACAGGGCTCTCCTACGAGCAGTACTTC	CASSYRTGLSYEQYF
NA	TRBV19	TRBD1	TRBJ2-7	TGTGCCAGTACCCTCGGGACAGGGGGCCGGTACGAGCAGTACTTC	CASTLGTGGRYEQYF
NA	TRBV10-3	TRBD2	TRBJ2-5	TGTGCCATCAGTGCTAGCGGGGGCCAAGAGACCCAGTACTTC	CAISASGGQETQYF
NA	TRBV19	NA	TRBJ2-1	TGTGCCAGTAGTATATCCTACTCCTACAATGAGCAGTTCTTC	CASSISYSYNEQFF
once	TRBV7-8	NA	TRBJ1-1	TGTGCCAGCAGCTTGCGGGGGGTTATCACTGAAGCTTTCTTT	CASSLRGVITEAFF
NA	TRBV7-2	TRBD2	TRBJ2-1	TGTGCCAGCAGCTTAGGGGGACGGGGGGTGAACAATGAGCAGTTCTTC	CASSLGGRGVNNEQFF
NA	TRBV4-2	NA	TRBJ1-2	TGTGCCAGCAGCCAAGAGAAGGCGGATCCGCGGGGCTACACCTTC	CASSQEKADPRGYTF
few	TRBV2	NA	TRBJ2-7	TGTGCCAGCAGTGAAGCGTCGGGGCTAGCGTTGTACGAGCAGTACTTC	CASSEASGLALYEQYF
NA	TRBV7-9	NA	TRBJ1-5	TGTGCCAGCAGCTTCGGGGACTCAAGCAATCAGCCCCAGCATTTT	CASSFGDSSNQPQHF
few	TRBV30	TRBD1	TRBJ2-7	TGTGCCTGGAGTGTAGGACAGGGGGCTTACGAGCAGTACTTC	CAWSVGQGAYEQYF
NA	TRBV29-1	NA	TRBJ2-3	TGCAGCGTTGGGGGCTGGTCTAGCACAGATACGCAGTATTTT	CSVGGWSSTDTQYF
NA	TRBV5-1	NA	TRBJ2-3	TGCGCCAGCAGCTCAACAGGGTTCAGCACAGATACGCAGTATTTT	CASSSTGFSTDTQYF
NA	TRBV5-6	TRBD1	TRBJ1-2	TGTGCCAGCAGCCCGTACACCGGGACAGGGTTTGGCTACACCTTC	CASSPYTGTGFGYTF